Given below is one TCR beta chain in context. Its antigen remains unidentified. This entry is derived from a study of T cells after yellow fever vaccination. This CDR3 spans 12 amino acids. Germline values: CDR1 ENHRY, CDR2 SYGVKD. The germline V and J ends were trimmed by 3 bases and 5 bases, with 7 bases remaining between them. Findings and limits, study-wide: CD4 and CD8 compartments shared a small share of clonotypes.

MiXCR was run by TCRdb on the 5' RACE reads, yielding one entry per CDR3 protein. Of about 310,000 distinct CDR3 sequences listed, around 4% are singletons. This TCR derives from a man aged 18 to 29 who received the YFV17D yellow fever vaccine. This material consisted of PBMCs, taken on the day of the yellow fever booster vaccination. This chain uses TRBV10-3 with TRBJ2-5; D is unclear. The DNA of the CDR3 is TGTGCCATCAGTGAAGGGAAGGAGACCCAGTACTTC. Its protein product is CAISEGKETQYF.